What follows are 5 T cell receptor beta chains derived from one specimen sequenced in a study of lymphopenia after photon versus proton radiotherapy. The protocol was immunoSEQ multiplex PCR, while the TCRdb copy is restricted to in-frame clones and leaves out a portion. This table has about 15,000 clones, just over 85% appearing once. The specimen was peripheral blood, collected from a patient treated with proton-based radiotherapy. The receptors come from a man between 65 and 85 years old with pancreatic cancer.

The chain has TRBV23-1 and TRBJ1-1; D is undetermined. TRBV23-1 falls under the ORF class, with uncertain function. The CDR3 spans 13 residues. Trimming left V 2 bases short and J 0 bases short, with 4 bases between. In DNA form, the CDR3 reads TGCGCCAGCAGTCAACCATTGAACACTGAAGCTTTCTTT. Its translation is CASSQPLNTEAFF.

A single count supports this clone. This CDR3 is CASSDGVSTDTQYF. As DNA, the CDR3 is TGTGCCAGCAGCGACGGCGTTAGCACAGATACGCAGTATTTT. V usage is TRBV11-1 and J usage is TRBJ2-3; D is undetermined. Trimming left V 5 bases short and J 0 bases short, with 9 bases between. Germline values: CDR1 SGHAT, CDR2 FQDESV (reference sequence). The CDR3 loop spans 14 amino acids.

This chain links TRBV19 with TRBJ1-1; D ambiguous. The germline V gene has CDR1 LNHDA and CDR2 SQIVND (reference sequence). Trimming took off 3 bases at V and 7 bases at J, with 9 bases between the two ends. CDR3 length: 12 amino acids. The CDR3 loop is CASSIGPSEAFF. CDR3 bases: TGTGCCAGTAGTATCGGCCCGAGTGAAGCTTTCTTT.

This chain connects TRBV2 to TRBJ1-1, with D unresolved. Germline CDR1 and CDR2: SNHLY and FYNNEI. The CDR3 consists of 12 residues. With 7 bases removed from V and 1 base from J, the gap between germline ends came to 7 bases. Here the CDR3 DNA reads TGTGCCAGCAATAGGGCGAACACTGAAGCTTTCTTT. Translating it yields CASNRANTEAFF.

V and J are TRBV18 and TRBJ2-1, with D perhaps matching TRBD2 (6 bases). Looked up from germline, CDR1 is KGHSH and CDR2 is LQKENI. This CDR3 is 15 amino acids long. V was shortened by 3 bases and J by 1 base, with 10 bases between the two germline ends. CDR3 DNA sequence: TGTGCCAGCTCACCCCCGGGACTTTCCTACAATGAGCAGTTCTTC. Protein sequence: CASSPPGLSYNEQFF.